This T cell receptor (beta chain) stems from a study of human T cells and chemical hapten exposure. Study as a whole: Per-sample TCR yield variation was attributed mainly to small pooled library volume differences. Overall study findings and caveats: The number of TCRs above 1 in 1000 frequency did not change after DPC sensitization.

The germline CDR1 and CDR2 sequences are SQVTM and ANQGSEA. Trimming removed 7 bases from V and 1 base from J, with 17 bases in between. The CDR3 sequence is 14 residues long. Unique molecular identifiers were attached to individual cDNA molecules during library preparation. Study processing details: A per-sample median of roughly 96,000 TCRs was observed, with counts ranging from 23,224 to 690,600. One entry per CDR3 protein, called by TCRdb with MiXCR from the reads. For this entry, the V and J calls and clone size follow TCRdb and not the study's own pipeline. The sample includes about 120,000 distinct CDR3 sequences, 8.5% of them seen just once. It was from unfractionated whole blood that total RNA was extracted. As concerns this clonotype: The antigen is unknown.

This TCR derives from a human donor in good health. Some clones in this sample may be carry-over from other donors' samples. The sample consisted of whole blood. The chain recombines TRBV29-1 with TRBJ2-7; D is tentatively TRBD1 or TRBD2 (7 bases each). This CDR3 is CSGGGGRGSYEQYF. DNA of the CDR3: TGCAGCGGAGGGGGCGGGAGAGGTTCCTACGAGCAGTACTTC.